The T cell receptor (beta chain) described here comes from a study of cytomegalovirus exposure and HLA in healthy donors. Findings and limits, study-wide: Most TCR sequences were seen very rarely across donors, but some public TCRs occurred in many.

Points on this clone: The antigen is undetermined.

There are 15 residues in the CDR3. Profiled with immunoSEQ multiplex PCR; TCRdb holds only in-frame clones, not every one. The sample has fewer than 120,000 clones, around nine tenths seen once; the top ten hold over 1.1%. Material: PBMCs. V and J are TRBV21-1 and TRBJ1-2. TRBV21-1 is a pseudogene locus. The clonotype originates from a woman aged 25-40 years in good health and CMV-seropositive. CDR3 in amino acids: CASSKEAREVYGYTF. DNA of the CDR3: TGTGCCAGCAGCAAAGAGGCCAGGGAGGTCTATGGCTACACCTTC.